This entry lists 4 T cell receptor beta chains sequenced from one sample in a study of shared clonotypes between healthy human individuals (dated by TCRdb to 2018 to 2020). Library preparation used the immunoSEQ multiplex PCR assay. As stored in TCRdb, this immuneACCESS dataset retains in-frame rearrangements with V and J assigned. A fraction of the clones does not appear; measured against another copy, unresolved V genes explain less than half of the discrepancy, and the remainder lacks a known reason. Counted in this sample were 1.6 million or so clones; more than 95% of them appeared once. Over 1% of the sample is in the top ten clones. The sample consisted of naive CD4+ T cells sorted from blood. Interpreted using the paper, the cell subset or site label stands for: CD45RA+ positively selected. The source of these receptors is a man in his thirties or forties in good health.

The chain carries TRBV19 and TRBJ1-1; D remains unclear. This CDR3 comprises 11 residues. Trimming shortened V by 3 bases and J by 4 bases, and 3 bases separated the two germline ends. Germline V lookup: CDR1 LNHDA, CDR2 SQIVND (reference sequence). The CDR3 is CASSMTTEAFF. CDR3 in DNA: TGTGCCAGTAGTATGACCACTGAAGCTTTCTTT.

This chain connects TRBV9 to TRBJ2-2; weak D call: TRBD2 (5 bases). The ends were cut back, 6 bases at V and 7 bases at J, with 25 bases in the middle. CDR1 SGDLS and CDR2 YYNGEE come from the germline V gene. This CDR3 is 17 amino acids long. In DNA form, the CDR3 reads TGTGCCAGCATAGGGCGGCTAGCTGGCTGGGTGGGCGGGGAGCTGTTTTTT. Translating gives CASIGRLAGWVGGELFF.

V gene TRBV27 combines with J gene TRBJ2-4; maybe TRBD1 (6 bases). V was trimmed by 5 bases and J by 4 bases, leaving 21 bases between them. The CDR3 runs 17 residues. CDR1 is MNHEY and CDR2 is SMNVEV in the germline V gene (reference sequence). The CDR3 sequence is CASSVPLGHPAKNIQYF. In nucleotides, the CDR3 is TGTGCCAGCAGTGTCCCTCTGGGACACCCCGCGAAAAACATTCAGTACTTC.

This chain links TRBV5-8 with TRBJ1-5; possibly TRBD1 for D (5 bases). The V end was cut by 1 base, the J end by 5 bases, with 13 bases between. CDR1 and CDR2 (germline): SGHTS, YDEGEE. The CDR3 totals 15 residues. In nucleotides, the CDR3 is TGTGCCAGCAGCTTGTCGGGTGGGGGGGATCAGCCCCAGCATTTT. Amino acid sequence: CASSLSGGGDQPQHF.